These T cell receptor beta chains were read from a single sample in a study of early T cells in non-severe SARS-CoV-2 infection. TCRdb itself ran the 5' RACE reads through MiXCR, one entry per CDR3 protein. The data show about 59,000 distinct CDR3 sequences, around 12% seen once. The source material was whole blood. The receptor set was obtained from an adult who was a healthcare worker with PCR-confirmed SARS-CoV-2 infection or an uninfected control (not recorded which). The CDR3 runs from the conserved cysteine through the conserved F or W. Fields, in order: V gene, D gene, J gene, clone size, CDR3 DNA, CDR3 protein. A D gene is named only where the DNA matches it firmly. The size entry is marked missing in some rows and otherwise reads once, few, many or a size class.

V gene: TRBV30; D gene: TRBD1; J gene: TRBJ1-2; clone size: few; CDR3 DNA: TGTGCCTGTACAGGGGAAGAGTCTGGCTACACCTTC; CDR3 protein: CACTGEESGYTF
V gene: TRBV6-4; D gene: TRBD2; J gene: TRBJ2-3; clone size: .; CDR3 DNA: TGTGCCAGCAGTGGTCGGCGGGGGGCCACAGATACGCAGTATTTT; CDR3 protein: CASSGRRGATDTQYF
V gene: TRBV7-9; D gene: .; J gene: TRBJ2-2; clone size: few; CDR3 DNA: TGTGCCACCTCGACAGGTTGGGCCGGGGAGCTGTTTTTT; CDR3 protein: CATSTGWAGELFF
V gene: TRBV9; D gene: .; J gene: TRBJ2-5; clone size: .; CDR3 DNA: TGTGCCAGCAGCGTAGGGGAGCGGACCACTCAAGAGACCCAGTACTTC; CDR3 protein: CASSVGERTTQETQYF
V gene: TRBV11-2; D gene: .; J gene: TRBJ2-1; clone size: many; CDR3 DNA: TGTGCCAGCAGCTTAAGGGCCTCTACTTCGGGTGAGCAGTTCTTC; CDR3 protein: CASSLRASTSGEQFF
V gene: TRBV5-4; D gene: .; J gene: TRBJ2-4; clone size: many; CDR3 DNA: TGTGCCAGCAGCTTACAGGGTAGTAATAGCATTCAGTACTTC; CDR3 protein: CASSLQGSNSIQYF
V gene: TRBV29-1; D gene: .; J gene: TRBJ2-2; clone size: .; CDR3 DNA: TGCAGCTTGTACACTGACACCGGGGAGCTGTTTTTT; CDR3 protein: CSLYTDTGELFF
V gene: TRBV30; D gene: TRBD1; J gene: TRBJ2-1; clone size: few; CDR3 DNA: TGTGCCTGGAGTTTAACAGGGGTCGATGAGCAGTTCTTC; CDR3 protein: CAWSLTGVDEQFF
V gene: TRBV6-5; D gene: TRBD2; J gene: TRBJ2-2; clone size: .; CDR3 DNA: TGTGCCAGCAGTACGACCGGGACTATAACCTCGGAGCTGTTTTTT; CDR3 protein: CASSTTGTITSELFF
V gene: TRBV7-2; D gene: .; J gene: TRBJ1-6; clone size: many; CDR3 DNA: TGTGCCAGCAGCCTCGTCGCGGGGGGCATTATACGTTCACCCCTCCACTTT; CDR3 protein: CASSLVAGGIIRSPLHF
V gene: TRBV18; D gene: .; J gene: TRBJ2-7; clone size: many; CDR3 DNA: TGTGCCAGCTCACCCTACCAGCGAGATATAGGCGAGCAGTACTTC; CDR3 protein: CASSPYQRDIGEQYF
V gene: TRBV7-9; D gene: .; J gene: TRBJ2-7; clone size: .; CDR3 DNA: TGTGCCAGCAGCCGGGGACTTCCTTACGAGCAGTACTTC; CDR3 protein: CASSRGLPYEQYF
V gene: TRBV7-9; D gene: .; J gene: TRBJ1-4; clone size: many; CDR3 DNA: TGTGCCAGCAGCCGACGGACAGACAATGAAAAACTGTTTTTT; CDR3 protein: CASSRRTDNEKLFF
V gene: TRBV28; D gene: TRBD1; J gene: TRBJ2-7; clone size: many; CDR3 DNA: TGTGCCAGCAGTTCGCCAGGGGGCTACGAGCAGTACTTC; CDR3 protein: CASSSPGGYEQYF
V gene: TRBV7-8; D gene: .; J gene: TRBJ1-4; clone size: many; CDR3 DNA: TGTGCCAGCAGCTTAGTCGGGGGGTCGCCTAATGAAAAACTGTTTTTT; CDR3 protein: CASSLVGGSPNEKLFF
V gene: TRBV7-9; D gene: .; J gene: TRBJ1-4; clone size: many; CDR3 DNA: TGTGCCAGCAGCTCGTTCGCTTGGAGGGAGGAAAAACTGTTTTTT; CDR3 protein: CASSSFAWREEKLFF
V gene: TRBV9; D gene: .; J gene: TRBJ2-7; clone size: many; CDR3 DNA: TGTGCCAGCAGCGTAGGTCACAAATCCTACGAGCAGTACTTC; CDR3 protein: CASSVGHKSYEQYF
V gene: TRBV10-3; D gene: .; J gene: TRBJ2-1; clone size: many; CDR3 DNA: TGTGCCATCGGCCTCGATGAGCAGTTCTTC; CDR3 protein: CAIGLDEQFF
V gene: TRBV29-1; D gene: TRBD2; J gene: TRBJ2-3; clone size: .; CDR3 DNA: TGCAGCGTTAGTGTAGCGGGAGGGGATACGCAGTATTTT; CDR3 protein: CSVSVAGGDTQYF
V gene: TRBV7-2; D gene: TRBD1; J gene: TRBJ2-7; clone size: many; CDR3 DNA: TGTGCCAGCAGCTCCCAGAGGGGGCTTTACGAGCAGTACTTC; CDR3 protein: CASSSQRGLYEQYF
V gene: TRBV29-1; D gene: TRBD1; J gene: TRBJ1-1; clone size: many; CDR3 DNA: TGCAGCGCCGGGGTCCAGGGGGCCATCACTGAAGCTTTCTTT; CDR3 protein: CSAGVQGAITEAFF
V gene: TRBV21-1; D gene: .; J gene: TRBJ1-6; clone size: few; CDR3 DNA: TGTGCCAGCGGACAGACTGGCGGCAATTCACCCCTCCACTTT; CDR3 protein: CASGQTGGNSPLHF
V gene: TRBV14; D gene: TRBD1; J gene: TRBJ2-3; clone size: many; CDR3 DNA: TGTGCCAGCAGCCACCCCGGGACAGGGCCCCATACGCAGTATTTT; CDR3 protein: CASSHPGTGPHTQYF
V gene: TRBV11-3; D gene: TRBD2; J gene: TRBJ2-7; clone size: many; CDR3 DNA: TGTGCCAGCAGCGCCCGACCTAGCGGGAGGGGAGGCGAGCAGTACTTC; CDR3 protein: CASSARPSGRGGEQYF
V gene: TRBV29-1; D gene: TRBD1; J gene: TRBJ1-1; clone size: .; CDR3 DNA: TGCAGCTCCCGACAGGGGAAGAACACTGAAGCTTTCTTT; CDR3 protein: CSSRQGKNTEAFF
V gene: TRBV9; D gene: .; J gene: TRBJ1-5; clone size: many; CDR3 DNA: TGTGCCAGCAGAATTCTTTCACAGCATTTT; CDR3 protein: CASRILSQHF
V gene: TRBV6-5; D gene: .; J gene: TRBJ2-3; clone size: many; CDR3 DNA: TGTGCCAGCAGCTCTAGTGCAGATACGCAGTATTTT; CDR3 protein: CASSSSADTQYF
V gene: TRBV29-1; D gene: .; J gene: TRBJ2-1; clone size: many; CDR3 DNA: TGCAGCGTGCAGACTGATCGGGTTGAGCAGTTCTTC; CDR3 protein: CSVQTDRVEQFF
V gene: TRBV7-9; D gene: TRBD2; J gene: TRBJ2-7; clone size: .; CDR3 DNA: TGTGCCAGCAGCAGGGGACTAGCTCTAGACGAGCAGTACTTC; CDR3 protein: CASSRGLALDEQYF
V gene: TRBV11-2; D gene: .; J gene: TRBJ2-5; clone size: few; CDR3 DNA: TGTGCCAGCAGCTTACTAGCGTCGAACCAAGAGACCCAGTACTTC; CDR3 protein: CASSLLASNQETQYF
V gene: TRBV14; D gene: .; J gene: TRBJ2-7; clone size: .; CDR3 DNA: TGTGTCAGCAGCCAAGTTGGCAGCAGATCCTACGAGCAGTACTTC; CDR3 protein: CVSSQVGSRSYEQYF
V gene: TRBV11-1; D gene: .; J gene: TRBJ2-1; clone size: many; CDR3 DNA: TGTGCCACCGTAAGCTCCTACAATGAGCAGTTCTTC; CDR3 protein: CATVSSYNEQFF
V gene: TRBV7-3; D gene: .; J gene: TRBJ1-2; clone size: many; CDR3 DNA: TGTGCCAGCACCTCCAAGGGGCTTACTGGGGGCTTTAACTATGGCTACACCTTC; CDR3 protein: CASTSKGLTGGFNYGYTF
V gene: TRBV10-2; D gene: .; J gene: TRBJ2-7; clone size: many; CDR3 DNA: TGCGCCAGCAGTGTAAAGGGACCCTACGAGCAGTACTTC; CDR3 protein: CASSVKGPYEQYF
V gene: TRBV12-3/TRBV12-4; D gene: .; J gene: TRBJ1-5; clone size: few; CDR3 DNA: TGTGCCAGCAGTTTAGCTGATAGGGCTCCCCAGCATTTT; CDR3 protein: CASSLADRAPQHF
V gene: TRBV10-1; D gene: TRBD1; J gene: TRBJ2-1; clone size: .; CDR3 DNA: TGCGCCAGCAGTGAGTCCTTCCTCGACAGGGGATGGGGTGAGCAGTTCTTC; CDR3 protein: CASSESFLDRGWGEQFF
V gene: TRBV18; D gene: .; J gene: TRBJ2-7; clone size: few; CDR3 DNA: TGTGCCAGCTCACCAGGCCAGGGACTGGGCGAGCAGTACTTC; CDR3 protein: CASSPGQGLGEQYF
V gene: TRBV6-1; D gene: .; J gene: TRBJ2-6; clone size: .; CDR3 DNA: TGTGCCAGCAGTGACTGGGCAACCTCTGGGGCCAACGTCCTGACTTTC; CDR3 protein: CASSDWATSGANVLTF
V gene: TRBV6-6; D gene: .; J gene: TRBJ2-5; clone size: many; CDR3 DNA: TGTGCCAGCAGTTACTCGAGGGGAGGCGCAGAGACCCAGTACTTC; CDR3 protein: CASSYSRGGAETQYF
V gene: TRBV11-1; D gene: .; J gene: TRBJ2-3; clone size: many; CDR3 DNA: TGTGCCAGCAGCTTAGCGGGAGGAGTTGATACGCAGTATTTT; CDR3 protein: CASSLAGGVDTQYF
V gene: TRBV10-3; D gene: .; J gene: TRBJ2-5; clone size: many; CDR3 DNA: TGTGCCATCAGCGAGGTTGCAGGGGGGTCAGAGACCCAGTACTTC; CDR3 protein: CAISEVAGGSETQYF
V gene: TRBV6-1; D gene: .; J gene: TRBJ1-1; clone size: many; CDR3 DNA: TGTGCCAGCAGTTCGGGACTTTGGAACACTGAAGCTTTCTTT; CDR3 protein: CASSSGLWNTEAFF
V gene: TRBV12-3/TRBV12-4; D gene: TRBD2; J gene: TRBJ2-3; clone size: .; CDR3 DNA: TGTGCCAGCAGAGGACTAGTTACCCCCCCTAATACGCAGTATTTT; CDR3 protein: CASRGLVTPPNTQYF
V gene: TRBV29-1; D gene: .; J gene: TRBJ1-1; clone size: few; CDR3 DNA: TGCAGCGTCGTGCTTCCGGGACACAAGAACACTGAAGCTTTCTTT; CDR3 protein: CSVVLPGHKNTEAFF